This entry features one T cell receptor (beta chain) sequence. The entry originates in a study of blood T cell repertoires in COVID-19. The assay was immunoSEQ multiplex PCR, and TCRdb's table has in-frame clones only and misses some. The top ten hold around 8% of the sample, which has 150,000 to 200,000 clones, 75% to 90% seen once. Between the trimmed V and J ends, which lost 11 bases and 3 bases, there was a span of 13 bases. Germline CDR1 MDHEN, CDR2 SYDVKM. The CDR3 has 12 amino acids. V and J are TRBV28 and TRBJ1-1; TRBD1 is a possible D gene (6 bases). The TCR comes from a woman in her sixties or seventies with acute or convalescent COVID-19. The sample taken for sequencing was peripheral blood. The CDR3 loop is CAGRGAYTEAFF. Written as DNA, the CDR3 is TGTGCCGGCCGGGGGGCTTACACTGAAGCTTTCTTT. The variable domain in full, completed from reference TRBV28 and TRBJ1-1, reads DVKVTQSSRYLVKRTGEKVFLECVQDMDHENMFWYRQDPGLGLRLIYFSYDVKMKEKGDIPEGYSVSREKKERFSLILESASTNQTSMYLCAGRGAYTEAFFGQGTRLTVV.